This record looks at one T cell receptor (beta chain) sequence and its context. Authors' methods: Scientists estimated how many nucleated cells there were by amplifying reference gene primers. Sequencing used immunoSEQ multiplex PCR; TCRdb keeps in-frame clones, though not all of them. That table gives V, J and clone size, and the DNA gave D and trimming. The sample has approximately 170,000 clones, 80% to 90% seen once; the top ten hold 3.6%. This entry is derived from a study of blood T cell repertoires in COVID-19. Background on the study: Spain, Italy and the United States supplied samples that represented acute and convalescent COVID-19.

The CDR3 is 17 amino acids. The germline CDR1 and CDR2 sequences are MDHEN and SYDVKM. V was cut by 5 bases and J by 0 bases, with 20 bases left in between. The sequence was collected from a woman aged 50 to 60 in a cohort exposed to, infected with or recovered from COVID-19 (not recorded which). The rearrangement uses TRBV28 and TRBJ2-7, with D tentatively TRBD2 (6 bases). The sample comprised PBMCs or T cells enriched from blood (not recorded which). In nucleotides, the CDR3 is TGTGCCAGCAGTCCCCGGAGGGTCTCGCAGTACTCCTACGAGCAGTACTTC. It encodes CASSPRRVSQYSYEQYF.